The TCR beta chain described here comes from a study of early T cells in non-severe SARS-CoV-2 infection. Study details: The input, bulk RNA from unsorted whole blood, was sequenced, and chains were unpaired. General observations from the study: VDJdb matching favored anti-spike CD8 responses, missing private and CD4 specificities.

The CDR3 runs 14 residues. The trim removed 1 base at V and 8 bases at J, leaving 4 bases unmatched. In germline, CDR1 is SGHTA, CDR2 FQGTGA. The sample holds many counts of this clonotype. Its antigen remains unidentified. Researchers tagged individual cDNA molecules with unique molecular identifiers. TCRdb independently ran MiXCR on the 5' RACE reads; one entry per CDR3 protein. Among about 40,000 distinct CDR3 sequences listed, roughly 5.7% were seen once. This clonotype was obtained from an adult who was a healthcare worker with PCR-confirmed SARS-CoV-2 infection or an uninfected control (not recorded which). Material: whole blood, obtained at baseline. The V gene is TRBV7-3, the J gene TRBJ2-4; 8 nucleotides agree with TRBD1. Here the CDR3 DNA reads TGTGCCAGCAGCTTAAATCCAGGGGGCCACATTCAGTACTTC. Its translation is CASSLNPGGHIQYF. Using reference TRBV7-3 and TRBJ2-4 for the parts outside the CDR3, the full variable domain is GAGVSQTPSNKVTEKGKYVELRCDPISGHTALYWYRQSLGQGPEFLIYFQGTGAADDSGLPNDRFFAVRPEGSVSTLKIQRTERGDSAVYLCASSLNPGGHIQYFGAGTRLSVL.